This entry concerns a single T cell receptor (beta chain). The sample comes from a study of blood T cell repertoires in COVID-19. V gave up 3 bases and J gave up 6 bases; unmatched junction bases: 6. This CDR3 is built from 15 residues. Germline CDR1 and CDR2: SGHDT and YYEEEE. In the original workflow: Scientists estimated how many nucleated cells there were by amplifying reference gene primers. Clones were sequenced by immunoSEQ multiplex PCR, and TCRdb holds only the in-frame ones, with some missing. V, J and clone size are those of that table, while D and trimming were read from the DNA. This sample carries some 85,000 clones, about 83% of them seen once, and the ten largest clones take almost 50%.

The material sequenced was peripheral blood. The gene calls are TRBV5-6 and TRBJ2-3, with 11 bases aligning to TRBD2. This clonotype was sampled from a human donor in a cohort sampled during active COVID-19. CDR3 DNA sequence: TGTGCCAGCAGCTCACTAGCGGGAGCCTGGGATACGCAGTATTTT. This codes for CASSSLAGAWDTQYF.